The present TCR beta chain was sequenced within a study of blood T cell repertoires in COVID-19. Study background: Samples came from the United States, Italy and Spain, spanning acute and convalescent COVID-19. The cDNA or gDNA used as material had been derived from T cells, B-cell-depleted T cells, or PBMCs.

In the original processing: Estimation of nucleated cell counts was performed using reference gene primer amplification. Produced via immunoSEQ multiplex PCR; TCRdb's table is partial and in-frame only. Clonal size and the V and J genes are those of that table, whereas D and trimming came from the DNA. This table has approximately 110,000 clones, 81% appearing once. The receptor comes from a man aged 45-65 years with acute or convalescent COVID-19. Sequencing was done on a sample of peripheral blood.

CDR3 protein: CASSLVPGQALTGYTF. The CDR3 DNA follows: TGCGCCAGCAGCCTAGTACCGGGACAGGCTCTCACTGGCTACACCTTC. The chain combines TRBV4-1 with TRBJ1-2; 8 bases map to TRBD1. The germline CDR1 and CDR2 sequences are MGHRA and YSYEKL. V was pared by 4 bases and J by 7 bases, with 14 bases of the junction left unmatched. The CDR3 is 16 amino acids.